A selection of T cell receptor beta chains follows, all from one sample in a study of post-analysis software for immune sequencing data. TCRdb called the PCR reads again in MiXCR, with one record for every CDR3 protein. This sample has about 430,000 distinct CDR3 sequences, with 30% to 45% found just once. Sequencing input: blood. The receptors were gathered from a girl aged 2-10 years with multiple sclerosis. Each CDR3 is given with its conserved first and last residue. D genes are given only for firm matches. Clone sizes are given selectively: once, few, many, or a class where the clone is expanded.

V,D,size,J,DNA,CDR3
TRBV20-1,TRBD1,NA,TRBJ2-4,TGCAGTGCCCCGAAACGGACAGGATGGATCAAAAACATTCAGTACTTC,CSAPKRTGWIKNIQYF
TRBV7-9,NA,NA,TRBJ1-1,TGTGCCAGCAGCTTAGTAGAGAGGGACACTGAAGCTTTCTTT,CASSLVERDTEAFF
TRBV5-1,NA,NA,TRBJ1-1,TGCGCCAGCAGCTTTGATCAGAACACTGAAGCTTTCTTT,CASSFDQNTEAFF
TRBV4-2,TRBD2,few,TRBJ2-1,TGTGCCAGCAGCCCTACTAGCGACTCCTACAATGAGCAGTTCTTC,CASSPTSDSYNEQFF
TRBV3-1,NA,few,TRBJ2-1,TGTGCCAGCAGCCAAGATTTAAGGGGGGGGTCCTACAATGAGCAGTTCTTC,CASSQDLRGGSYNEQFF
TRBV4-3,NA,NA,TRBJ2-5,TGCGCCAGCAGCCAAAGTCCGGGAAAAGAGACCCAGTACTTC,CASSQSPGKETQYF
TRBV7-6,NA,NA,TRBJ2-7,TGTGCCGGCAGCTTGAGGGGAGACAGTACCTACGAGCAGTACTTC,CAGSLRGDSTYEQYF
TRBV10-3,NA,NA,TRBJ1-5,TGTGCCATCAGTCCCCAGGGGCTAAGCAATCAGCCCCAGCATTTT,CAISPQGLSNQPQHF
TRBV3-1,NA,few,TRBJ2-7,TGTGCCAGCAGTCGGAGAGAAGGACTCGGCCACTACGAGCAGTACTTC,CASSRREGLGHYEQYF
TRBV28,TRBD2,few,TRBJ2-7,TGTGCCAGCAGTCCCCCCGGGACTAGCGGATACGAGCAGTACTTC,CASSPPGTSGYEQYF
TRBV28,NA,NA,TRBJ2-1,TGTGCCAGCAGTTTAATCGGCACAGTTGAGCAGTTCTTC,CASSLIGTVEQFF
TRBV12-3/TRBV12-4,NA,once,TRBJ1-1,TGTGCCAGCAGCAACGGGATATCCACTGAAGCTTTCTTT,CASSNGISTEAFF
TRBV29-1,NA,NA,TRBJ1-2,TGCAGCGTTACTCCGGGACTCTCTCCTTACACCTTC,CSVTPGLSPYTF
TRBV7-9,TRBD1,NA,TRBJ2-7,TGTGCCAGCAGCCGACCGGGACAGGGGTTCCCCTATTACGAGCAGTACTTC,CASSRPGQGFPYYEQYF
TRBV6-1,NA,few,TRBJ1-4,TGTGCCAGCAGTGTCCGGTCCTTTCTCTCCAACGAAAAACTGTTTTTT,CASSVRSFLSNEKLFF
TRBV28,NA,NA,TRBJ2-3,TGTGCCAGCACCGGGGCAGGGTTTACAGATACGCAGTATTTT,CASTGAGFTDTQYF
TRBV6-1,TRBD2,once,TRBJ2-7,TGTGCCAGCAGTGTCCTATCTAGCGGGAGCCTCGGGGTCTACGAGCAGTACTTC,CASSVLSSGSLGVYEQYF
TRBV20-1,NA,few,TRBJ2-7,TGCAGTGCTAGGGGCCCGACGGGGATTTTATCCTACAATGAGCAGTACTTC,CSARGPTGILSYNEQYF
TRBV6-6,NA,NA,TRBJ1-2,TGTGCCAGCAGACCGGACATAATTTATGGCTACACCTTC,CASRPDIIYGYTF
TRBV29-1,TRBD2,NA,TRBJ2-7,TGCAGCGCGCTAGCGGGAGAATCCTACGAGCAGTACTTC,CSALAGESYEQYF
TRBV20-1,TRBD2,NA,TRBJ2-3,TGCAGTGCTTCAGTCCCTAGCGGGGGCACAGATACGCAGTATTTT,CSASVPSGGTDTQYF
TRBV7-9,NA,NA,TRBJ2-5,TGTGCCAGTAGCTCCGCAGCGTACCAAGAGACCCAGTACTTC,CASSSAAYQETQYF
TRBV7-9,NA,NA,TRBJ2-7,TGTGCCAGCAGCTTCAGGGGTGAAGGTTACGAGCAGTACTTC,CASSFRGEGYEQYF
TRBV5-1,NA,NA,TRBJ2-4,TGCGCCAGCAGCTTGGCCGGGTTGACAGGCTTCGGGGCCAAAAACATTCAGTACTTC,CASSLAGLTGFGAKNIQYF
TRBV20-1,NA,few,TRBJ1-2,TGCAGTGTGATTCCGGACACTAACTATGGCTACACCTTC,CSVIPDTNYGYTF
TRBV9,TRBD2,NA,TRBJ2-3,TGTGCCAGCAGCTCGGGACTACTTTACACAGATACGCAGTATTTT,CASSSGLLYTDTQYF
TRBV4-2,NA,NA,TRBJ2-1,TGTGCCAGCAGCCCCGATAGTGCGCCCAATGAGCAGTTCTTC,CASSPDSAPNEQFF
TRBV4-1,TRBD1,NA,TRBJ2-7,TGCGCCAGCAGCCACCCCGGGACAGGAGCCTACGAGCAGTACTTC,CASSHPGTGAYEQYF
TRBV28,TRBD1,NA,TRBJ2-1,TGTGCCAGCAGTTTAGCCGGGACAGTCTCCTACAATGAGCAGTTCTTC,CASSLAGTVSYNEQFF